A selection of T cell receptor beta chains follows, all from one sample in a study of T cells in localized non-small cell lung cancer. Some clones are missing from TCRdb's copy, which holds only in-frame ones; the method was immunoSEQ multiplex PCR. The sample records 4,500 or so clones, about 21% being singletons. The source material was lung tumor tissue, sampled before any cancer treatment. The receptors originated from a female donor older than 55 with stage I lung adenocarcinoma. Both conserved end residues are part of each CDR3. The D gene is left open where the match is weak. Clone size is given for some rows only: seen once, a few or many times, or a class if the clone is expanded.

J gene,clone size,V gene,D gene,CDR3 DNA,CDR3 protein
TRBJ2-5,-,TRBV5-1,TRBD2,TGCGCCAGCAGCTTGGGGCTAGCGGGGGGCCAAGAGACCCAGTACTTC,CASSLGLAGGQETQYF
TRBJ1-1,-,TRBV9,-,TGTGCCAGCAGCCCTCGTAACCTCGAGGGGACTGAAGCTTTCTTT,CASSPRNLEGTEAFF
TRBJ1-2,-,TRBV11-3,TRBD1,TGTGCCAGCAGCTTAGTTCCCCCACCCCCAGGGGGTAACTATGGCTACACCTTC,CASSLVPPPPGGNYGYTF
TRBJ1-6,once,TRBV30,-,TGTGCCTGGAGGTTAGGCTATAATTCACCCCTCCACTTT,CAWRLGYNSPLHF
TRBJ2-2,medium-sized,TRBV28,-,TGTGCCAGCAGTCGAACGACCGAGAACACCGGGGAGCTGTTTTTT,CASSRTTENTGELFF
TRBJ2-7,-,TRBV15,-,TGTGCCACCAGCAGAGAAGGTCCTAGCTGGTCCTACGAGCAGTACTTC,CATSREGPSWSYEQYF
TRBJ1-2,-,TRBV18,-,TGTGCCAGCTCACCGTCCGGGTCCTTCGACTATGGCTACACCTTC,CASSPSGSFDYGYTF
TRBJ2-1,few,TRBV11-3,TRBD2,TGTGCCAGCAGCTTAGTAGCGGGAGGGAGTGAGCAGTTCTTC,CASSLVAGGSEQFF
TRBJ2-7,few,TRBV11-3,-,TGTGCCAGCAGCCGACACGACAGCTCCTACGAGCAGTACTTC,CASSRHDSSYEQYF
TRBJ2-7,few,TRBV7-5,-,TGTGCCAGCAGTTTACTACAGGGGGACGACGAGCAGTACTTC,CASSLLQGDDEQYF
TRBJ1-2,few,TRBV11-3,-,TGTGCCAGCAGCTTGGATAGGGGTAACTATGGCTACACCTTC,CASSLDRGNYGYTF
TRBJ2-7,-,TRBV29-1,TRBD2,TGCAGCGTTGTCGGGAGGGAATACGAGCAGTACTTC,CSVVGREYEQYF
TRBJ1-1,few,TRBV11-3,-,TGTGCCAGCAGCTTAACATCAGGGGCAAGTGGAGCTTTCTTT,CASSLTSGASGAFF
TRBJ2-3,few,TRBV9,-,TGTGCCAGCAGCGTCCGGGTTGGCACAGATACGCAGTATTTT,CASSVRVGTDTQYF
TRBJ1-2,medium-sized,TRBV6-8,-,TGTGCCAGCAGAGACCCCAGTCGTGGCTACACCTTC,CASRDPSRGYTF
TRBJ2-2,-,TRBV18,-,TGTGCCAGCTCACTAGAGAGCACCGGGGAGCTGTTTTTT,CASSLESTGELFF
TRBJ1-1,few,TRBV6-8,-,TGTGCCAGCAGTTACGGAGTAGGGGAAGCTTTCTTT,CASSYGVGEAFF
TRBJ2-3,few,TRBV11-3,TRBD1,TGTGCCAGCAGGGGGACAGGGCCCACAGATACGCAGTATTTT,CASRGTGPTDTQYF
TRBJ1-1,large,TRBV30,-,TGTGCCTGGACCTCCAAGAACACTGAAGCTTTCTTT,CAWTSKNTEAFF
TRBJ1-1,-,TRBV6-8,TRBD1,TGTGCCAGCAGCCGAAGCGGGACCGGGACAGCAATGAACACTGAAGCTTTCTTT,CASSRSGTGTAMNTEAFF
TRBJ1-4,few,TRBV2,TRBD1,TGTGCCAGCAGTGATCGGACAGGGAATGAAAAACTGTTTTTT,CASSDRTGNEKLFF
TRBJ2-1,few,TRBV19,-,TGTGCCAGTAGTAGACTAGTACAATTCTCCTACAATGAGCAGTTCTTC,CASSRLVQFSYNEQFF
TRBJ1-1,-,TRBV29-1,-,TGCAGCGTTGCGGGACTCAGGCGGAACACTGAAGCTTTCTTT,CSVAGLRRNTEAFF
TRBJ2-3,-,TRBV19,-,TGTGCCAGTAGTTGGACAGTCACAGATACGCAGTATTTT,CASSWTVTDTQYF
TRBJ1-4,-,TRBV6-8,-,TGTGCCAGCAGTTACCCGGGTGGAAGGACTAATGAAAAACTGTTTTTT,CASSYPGGRTNEKLFF
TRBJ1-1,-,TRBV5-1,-,TGCGCCAGCAGCTTGGGACAGATGAACACTGAAGCTTTCTTT,CASSLGQMNTEAFF
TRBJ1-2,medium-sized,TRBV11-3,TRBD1,TGTGCCAGCAGCGCAACGACAGGGTTCTATGGCTACACCTTC,CASSATTGFYGYTF
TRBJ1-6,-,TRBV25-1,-,TGTGCCAGCAGGGGGGTGGGCTCCTATAATTCACCCCTCCACTTT,CASRGVGSYNSPLHF
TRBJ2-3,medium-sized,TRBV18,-,TGTGCCAGCTCACCAGACACAGATACGCAGTATTTT,CASSPDTDTQYF
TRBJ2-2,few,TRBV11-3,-,TGTGCCAGCAGCTTAACGGGCTTCACCGGGGAGCTGTTTTTT,CASSLTGFTGELFF
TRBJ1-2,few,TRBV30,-,TGTGCCTGGACCCGGGGGTTATATGGCTACACCTTC,CAWTRGLYGYTF
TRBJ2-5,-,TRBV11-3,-,TGTGCCAGCAGCTTATGGGGGGAGGTACAAGAGACCCAGTACTTC,CASSLWGEVQETQYF
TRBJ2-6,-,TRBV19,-,TGTGCCAGTAGTGTTTCTCAGGGGCGAGGGGCCAACGTCCTGACTTTC,CASSVSQGRGANVLTF
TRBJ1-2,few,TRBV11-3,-,TGTGCCAGCAGCCCCTCCGGCGGGAACTATGGCTACACCTTC,CASSPSGGNYGYTF
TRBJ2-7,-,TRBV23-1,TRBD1,TGCGCCAGCAGTCAAAAATCCCGGGACAGGTTGGAGCTCTACGAGCAGTACTTC,CASSQKSRDRLELYEQYF
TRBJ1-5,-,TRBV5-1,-,TGCGCCAGCAGCTCACATTATGGGGCGAATCAGCCCCAGCATTTT,CASSSHYGANQPQHF
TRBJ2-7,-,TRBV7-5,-,TGTGCCAGCAGCCCGGGTGGGACAGGGGACGAGCAGTACTTC,CASSPGGTGDEQYF
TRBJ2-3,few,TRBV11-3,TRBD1,TGTGCCAGCAGCTTATATGCACAGGGGGTCACAGATACGCAGTATTTT,CASSLYAQGVTDTQYF
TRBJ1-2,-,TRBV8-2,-,TGTGCCAGCAGTTTTGTCGGGACCTATGGCTACACCTTC,CASSFVGTYGYTF
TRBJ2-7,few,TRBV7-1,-,TGTGCCAGCAGCTTTTTCAGTAGGAGGGAGCAGTACTTC,CASSFFSRREQYF
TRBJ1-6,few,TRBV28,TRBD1,TGTGCCAGCAGTACCACCGGGACAGACCTTAATTCACCCCTCCACTTT,CASSTTGTDLNSPLHF
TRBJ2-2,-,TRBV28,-,TGTGCCAGTACCGACAGGATCGTCACCGGGGAGCTGTTTTTT,CASTDRIVTGELFF
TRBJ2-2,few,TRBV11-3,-,TGTGCCAGCAGCTTGGGTGCGGGGACCGGGGAGCTGTTTTTT,CASSLGAGTGELFF
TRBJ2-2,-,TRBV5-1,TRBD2,TGCGCCAGCAGCCCCAAGGGAGGATCACTAGCGGGAGGGCCCGGCGGGGAGCTGTTTTTT,CASSPKGGSLAGGPGGELFF